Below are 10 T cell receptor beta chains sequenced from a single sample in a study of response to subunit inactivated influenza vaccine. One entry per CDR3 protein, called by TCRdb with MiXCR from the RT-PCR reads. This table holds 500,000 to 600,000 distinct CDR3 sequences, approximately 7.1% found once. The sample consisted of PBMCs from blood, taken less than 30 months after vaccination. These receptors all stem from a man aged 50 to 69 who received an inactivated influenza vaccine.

CDR3 nucleotides: TGTAGGGGACGCGCCGCCTACAATGAGCAGTTCTTC. Its translation: CRGRAAYNEQFF. The chain couples TRBV6-5 to TRBJ2-1; tentatively, D is TRBD1 or TRBD2 (5 bases each). CDR1 and CDR2 (germline): MNHEY, SVGAGI. This CDR3 has 12 amino acids.

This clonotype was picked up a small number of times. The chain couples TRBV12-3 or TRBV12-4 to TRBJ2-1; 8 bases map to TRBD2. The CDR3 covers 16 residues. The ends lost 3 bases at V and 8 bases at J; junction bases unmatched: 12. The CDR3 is CASSFVLSTGGDEQFF. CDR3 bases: TGTGCCAGCAGTTTCGTCTTGTCAACGGGGGGGGATGAGCAGTTCTTC.

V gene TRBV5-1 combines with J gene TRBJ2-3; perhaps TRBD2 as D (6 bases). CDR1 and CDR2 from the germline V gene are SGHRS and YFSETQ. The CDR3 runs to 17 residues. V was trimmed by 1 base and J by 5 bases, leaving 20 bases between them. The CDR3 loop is CASSLIYVGGGIDTQYF. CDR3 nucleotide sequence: TGCGCCAGCAGCTTGATCTACGTTGGAGGAGGGATAGATACGCAGTATTTT.

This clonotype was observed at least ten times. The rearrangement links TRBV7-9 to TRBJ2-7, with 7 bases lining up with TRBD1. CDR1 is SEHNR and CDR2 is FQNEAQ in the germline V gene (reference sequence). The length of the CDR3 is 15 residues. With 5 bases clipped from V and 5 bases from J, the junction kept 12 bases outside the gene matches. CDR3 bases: TGTGCCAGCAGCGAACAGGGGACCGGGAATAACGAGCAGTACTTC. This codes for CASSEQGTGNNEQYF.

CDR3 bases: TGCAGTGCTACCGGGGACAGGGACGTATCTAACTATGGCTACACCTTC. Protein sequence: CSATGDRDVSNYGYTF. V gene TRBV20-1 combines with J gene TRBJ1-2; TRBD1 aligns across 9 bases. The CDR3 is made up of 16 amino acids. Germline loops: CDR1 DFQATT, CDR2 SNEGSKA (reference sequence). Trimming took 4 bases from V and 0 from J; bases not matched to a gene: 9.

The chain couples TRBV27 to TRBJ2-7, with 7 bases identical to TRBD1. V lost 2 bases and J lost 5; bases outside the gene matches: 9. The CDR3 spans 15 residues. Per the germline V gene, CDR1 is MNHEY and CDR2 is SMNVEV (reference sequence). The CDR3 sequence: CASSLGTGVIHEQYF. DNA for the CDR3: TGTGCCAGCAGTTTAGGAACAGGGGTAATCCACGAGCAGTACTTC.

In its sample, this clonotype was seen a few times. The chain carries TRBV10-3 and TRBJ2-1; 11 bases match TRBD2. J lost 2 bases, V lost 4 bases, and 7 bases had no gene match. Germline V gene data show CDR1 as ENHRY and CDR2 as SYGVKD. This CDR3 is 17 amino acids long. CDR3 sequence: CAISGPPSGRPYNEQFF. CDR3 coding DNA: TGTGCCATCAGTGGCCCCCCTAGCGGGAGGCCCTACAATGAGCAGTTCTTC.

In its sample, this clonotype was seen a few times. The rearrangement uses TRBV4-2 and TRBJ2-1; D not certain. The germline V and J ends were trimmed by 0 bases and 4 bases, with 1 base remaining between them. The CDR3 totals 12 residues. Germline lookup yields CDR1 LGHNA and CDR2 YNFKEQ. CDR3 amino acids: CASSQDYNEQFF. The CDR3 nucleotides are TGTGCCAGCAGCCAAGATTACAATGAGCAGTTCTTC.

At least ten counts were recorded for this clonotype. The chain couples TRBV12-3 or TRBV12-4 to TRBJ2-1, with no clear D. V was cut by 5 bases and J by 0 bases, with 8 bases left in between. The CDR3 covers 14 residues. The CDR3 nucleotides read TGTGCCAGCAGTCTTTATAGCTCCTACAATGAGCAGTTCTTC. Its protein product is CASSLYSSYNEQFF.

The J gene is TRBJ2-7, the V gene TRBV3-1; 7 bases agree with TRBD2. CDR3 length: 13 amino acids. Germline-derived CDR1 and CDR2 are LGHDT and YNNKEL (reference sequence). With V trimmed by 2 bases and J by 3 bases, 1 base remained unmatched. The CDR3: CASSQRDYYEQYF. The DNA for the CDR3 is TGTGCCAGCAGCCAAAGGGACTACTACGAGCAGTACTTC.